The clone carrying this TCR beta chain showed up just a few times. Its target is not known. The data were obtained in a study of cytomegalovirus exposure and HLA in healthy donors. Across the whole study: Out of 150 million to 200 million T cells, an earlier analysis found about 120 million unique TCR beta sequences in total. The study's findings and limits: Most TCRs appeared rarely, but some public TCRs recurred in many donors. A later look showed TCR association rates differing by HLA locus, highest for DRB1 and lowest for HLA-C. Per a later analysis, HLA-associated TCR beta chains showed more clonal expansion than other, equally common TCR beta chains.

Germline lookup yields CDR1 SGHTS and CDR2 YDEGEE. The CDR3 loop spans 17 amino acids. V shed 6 bases and J shed 1 base, with 22 bases lying between them. The study ran its PCR with 60 Vbeta and 13 Jbeta primers. Some clones are missing from TCRdb's copy, which holds only in-frame ones; the method was immunoSEQ multiplex PCR. This sample has some 150,000 clones, with roughly 73% found just once. The receptor was isolated from a female donor in good health and CMV-seronegative. Sequenced: PBMCs. The rearrangement joins TRBV5-8 to TRBJ1-1; maybe TRBD1 (6 bases). CDR3 in amino acids: CASTPRGGFRGNTEAFF. The CDR3 nucleotides read TGTGCCAGCACCCCGAGGGGGGGTTTCAGGGGGAACACTGAAGCTTTCTTT.